A single sample is the source of the 22 T cell receptor beta chains below, sequenced in a study of blood T cell repertoires in COVID-19. Sequencing was performed with immunoSEQ multiplex PCR; in TCRdb, only in-frame clones are kept and a portion is missing. The sample contains approximately 220,000 clones, roughly nine tenths of which appear only once. Sequenced input: PBMCs or T cells enriched from blood (not recorded which). The source of these receptors is a woman younger than 35 in a cohort exposed to, infected with or recovered from COVID-19 (not recorded which).

This clone was detected a few times. The chain couples TRBV7-9 to TRBJ2-5; D is perhaps TRBD1 (6 bases). From germline, CDR1 is SEHNR and CDR2 FQNEAQ (reference sequence). The CDR3 extends over 14 amino acids. V was trimmed by 4 bases and J by 2 bases, leaving 11 bases between them. The CDR3 DNA sequence: TGTGCCAGCAGCTCTACAGGGAAACAAGAGACCCAGTACTTC. Translating it yields CASSSTGKQETQYF.

CDR3 DNA sequence: TGTGCCAGCAGCGTAGGGGGACAGGGGGGCGTTGAGCAGTTCTTC. It yields the protein CASSVGGQGGVEQFF. This chain connects TRBV9 to TRBJ2-1; 11 nucleotides align to TRBD1. The CDR3 runs 15 residues. J gave up 9 bases and V 0 bases, and 5 bases lay outside the gene matches. Germline lookup yields CDR1 SGDLS and CDR2 YYNGEE.

The chain carries TRBV27 and TRBJ2-7; 7 bases match TRBD2. The CDR3 contains 15 residues. V was pared by 5 bases and J by 7 bases, with 14 bases of the junction left unmatched. Germline CDR1 reads MNHEY; CDR2 reads SMNVEV (reference sequence). The CDR3 loop reads CASSNTLAVLREQYF. CDR3 nucleotide sequence: TGTGCCAGCAGTAATACTCTAGCGGTTCTACGTGAGCAGTACTTC.

The sample holds one count of this clone. This CDR3 is CARPEGGTSSYNEQFF. As DNA, the CDR3 is TGTGCCCGTCCGGAGGGAGGGACCAGCTCCTACAATGAGCAGTTCTTC. The V call is TRBV19, the J call TRBJ2-1, with 7 bases lining up with TRBD2. The CDR3 spans 16 residues. V lost 11 bases to trimming and J lost 0 bases; unmatched junction nucleotides: 13. Germline lookup yields CDR1 LNHDA and CDR2 SQIVND (reference sequence).

The CDR3 sequence: CASSVKDRGNTEAFF. The CDR3 nucleotides are TGTGCCAGCAGCGTGAAGGACAGGGGGAACACTGAAGCTTTCTTT. The chain couples TRBV5-4 to TRBJ1-1; 9 nucleotides match TRBD1. The V segment lost 4 bases and the J segment 1 base; nucleotides outside the gene matches: 5. The length of the CDR3 is 15 residues. The V gene's germline CDR1 is SGHNT and CDR2 YYREEE (reference sequence).

This rearrangement joins TRBV27 to TRBJ2-7; 10 nucleotides line up with TRBD1. This CDR3 is 15 amino acids long. The germline V gene has CDR1 MNHEY and CDR2 SMNVEV (reference sequence). The V and J ends lost 6 bases and 3 bases, in that order; junction bases with no gene match: 8. The CDR3 DNA is TGTGCCAGCAGGAAGACAGGGGGCAAGGGCTACGAGCAGTACTTC. It translates to CASRKTGGKGYEQYF.

To note about this clone: One end of the junction varies from germline; a read error may be responsible. This chain links TRBV24-1 with TRBJ2-1; D ambiguous. The germline V gene encodes CDR1 KGHDR and CDR2 SFDVKD. The length of the CDR3 is 14 residues. This CDR3 reads CATSDISSHNEQFF. The DNA of the CDR3 is TGTGCCACCAGTGATATTAGCTCCCACAATGAGCAGTTCTTC.

The chain has TRBV29-1 and TRBJ2-7; 7 positions match TRBD2. There are 13 residues in the CDR3. After removal of 3 bases from V and 4 bases from J, the junction contained 6 bases not matched to a gene. Germline CDR1 reads SQVTM; CDR2 reads ANQGSEA. In DNA form, the CDR3 reads TGCAGCGTTGAGGCTAGCGGAGCGTACGAGCAGTACTTC. Residues: CSVEASGAYEQYF.

The J gene is TRBJ1-6, the V gene TRBV19, with D maybe TRBD1 (5 bases). V lost 8 bases, J lost 7 bases, and 9 bases lay in between. The CDR3 runs 12 residues. The germline V gene has CDR1 LNHDA and CDR2 SQIVND (reference sequence). The DNA for the CDR3 is TGTGCCAGTTCGTACAGGAATTCACCCCTCCACTTT. Translating it yields CASSYRNSPLHF.

V gene TRBV12-3 or TRBV12-4 combines with J gene TRBJ1-1, with 9 bases that match TRBD1. The CDR3 is 13 amino acids. The trim removed 6 bases at V and 1 base at J, leaving 0 bases unmatched. The CDR3 loop reads CASRTGGNTEAFF. CDR3 DNA: TGTGCCAGCAGGACAGGGGGGAACACTGAAGCTTTCTTT.

The V and J genes are TRBV14 and TRBJ1-2, with D hard to call. Germline lookup yields CDR1 SGHDN and CDR2 FVKESK. This CDR3 contains 12 residues. The V and J ends lost 3 bases and 7 bases respectively, with 9 bases between them. The CDR3 reads CASSQGGSGYTF. The CDR3 DNA sequence: TGTGCCAGCAGCCAGGGAGGGTCTGGCTACACCTTC.

The genes are TRBV7-9 and TRBJ2-1; 11 positions agree with TRBD1. V lost 5 bases and J lost 8; bases outside the gene matches: 17. CDR1 SEHNR and CDR2 FQNEAQ come from the germline V gene (reference sequence). The CDR3 is 18 residues long. For the CDR3, the DNA is TGTGCCAGCAGCCCGGGACAGGGGGTTCCTAGCCTGGTCGATGAGCAGTTCTTC. Its protein product is CASSPGQGVPSLVDEQFF.

The chain has TRBV5-1 and TRBJ2-3; 9 bases are shared with TRBD2. J lost 2 bases, V lost 0 bases, and 7 bases had no gene match. This CDR3 has 17 residues. Germline V gives CDR1 SGHRS, CDR2 YFSETQ. CDR3: CASSLATSGLPTDTQYF. Here the CDR3 DNA reads TGCGCCAGCAGCTTGGCCACTAGCGGGCTACCCACAGATACGCAGTATTTT.

This chain joins TRBV6-5 and TRBJ1-1; 9 positions match TRBD1. With 0 bases clipped from V and 11 bases from J, the junction kept 10 bases outside the gene matches. This CDR3 is 15 amino acids long. Germline CDR1 MNHEY, CDR2 SVGAGI. In DNA form, the CDR3 reads TGTGCCAGCAGTTACTCGGGGACAGGGCGTTACTGGGCTTTCTTT. Protein sequence: CASSYSGTGRYWAFF.

The rearrangement uses TRBV5-5 and TRBJ1-4, with D tentatively TRBD1 (5 bases). V dropped 4 bases and J dropped 8 bases, with 15 bases sitting between them. This CDR3 region has 14 residues. CDR1 is SGHKS, CDR2 YYEKEE, per germline (reference sequence). The CDR3 bases are TGTGCCAGCAGCCCGGGGCCGGGGGAGGAAAAACTGTTTTTT. Its translation is CASSPGPGEEKLFF.

This sequence joins TRBV30 and TRBJ2-7; the D gene could be TRBD1 or TRBD2 (5 bases each). V lost 8 bases to trimming and J lost 0 bases, with 8 bases between them. This CDR3 has 11 amino acids. CDR1 and CDR2 (germline): GTSNPN, SVGIG (reference sequence). CDR3 DNA: TGTGCCGGGACGAGCTCCTACGAGCAGTACTTC. This sequence encodes CAGTSSYEQYF.

This clone has a handful of counts. The chain is built from TRBV2 and TRBJ2-2; possibly TRBD2 for D (5 bases). V was clipped by 5 bases and J by 7 bases, with 8 bases between them. The CDR3 sequence is 12 residues long. CDR1 is SNHLY and CDR2 is FYNNEI in the germline V gene. CDR3 sequence reads: CASSSGGGELFF. CDR3 sequence (DNA): TGTGCCAGCAGTTCCGGAGGCGGGGAGCTGTTTTTT.

The rearrangement joins TRBV14 to TRBJ2-2; 15 positions agree with TRBD2. CDR1 is SGHDN and CDR2 is FVKESK in the germline V gene. V dropped 0 bases and J dropped 6; count of bases not matched to a gene: 11. The CDR3 consists of 20 residues. In DNA form, the CDR3 reads TGTGCCAGCAGCCAAGAAGGACTAGCGGGAGGGTCCAGGGGATCCGGGGAGCTGTTTTTT. This translates into CASSQEGLAGGSRGSGELFF. The complete variable domain, with remaining parts taken from reference TRBV14 and TRBJ2-2, reads EAGVTQFPSHSVIEKGQTVTLRCDPISGHDNLYWYRRVMGKEIKFLLHFVKESKQDESGMPNNRFLAERTGGTYSTLKVQPAELEDSGVYFCASSQEGLAGGSRGSGELFFGEGSRLTVL.

The J gene is TRBJ2-2, the V gene TRBV6-1; possibly TRBD2 for D (7 bases). Germline V gene lookup returns CDR1 MNHNS and CDR2 SASEGT. There are 16 residues in the CDR3. Trimming cost V 3 bases and J 1 base, with 12 bases left between them. CDR3 bases: TGTGCCAGCAGTGATGGGGGGGCGATGAACACCGGGGAGCTGTTTTTT. As protein: CASSDGGAMNTGELFF.

The J gene is TRBJ1-4, the V gene TRBV6-6; the D gene is possibly TRBD1 (5 bases). The ends were cut back, 6 bases at V and 7 bases at J, with 18 bases in the middle. Germline CDR1 and CDR2: MNHNY and SVGAGI (reference sequence). The CDR3 totals 15 residues. CDR3 region: CASRPTPGGGEKLFF. CDR3 DNA sequence: TGTGCCAGCAGACCTACACCCGGGGGAGGTGAAAAACTGTTTTTT.

J is TRBJ2-2 and V is TRBV10-3, with TRBD1 matching over 7 bases. CDR1 is ENHRY, CDR2 SYGVKD, per germline. V gave up 5 bases and J gave up 0 bases; unmatched junction bases: 6. The CDR3 length is 16 residues. Written as DNA, the CDR3 is TGTGCCATCAGTTTAACAGGGGCGACGAACACCGGGGAGCTGTTTTTT. Translation gives CAISLTGATNTGELFF.

The chain employs TRBV5-5 and TRBJ1-6, with D perhaps matching TRBD1 (6 bases). The CDR3 sequence is 13 residues long. CDR1 and CDR2 from the germline V gene are SGHKS and YYEKEE (reference sequence). The V and J ends lost 4 bases and 8 bases respectively, with 10 bases between them. The CDR3 loop reads CASSQQGDSPLHF. The CDR3 region has the DNA TGTGCCAGCAGCCAACAGGGTGATTCACCCCTCCACTTT.